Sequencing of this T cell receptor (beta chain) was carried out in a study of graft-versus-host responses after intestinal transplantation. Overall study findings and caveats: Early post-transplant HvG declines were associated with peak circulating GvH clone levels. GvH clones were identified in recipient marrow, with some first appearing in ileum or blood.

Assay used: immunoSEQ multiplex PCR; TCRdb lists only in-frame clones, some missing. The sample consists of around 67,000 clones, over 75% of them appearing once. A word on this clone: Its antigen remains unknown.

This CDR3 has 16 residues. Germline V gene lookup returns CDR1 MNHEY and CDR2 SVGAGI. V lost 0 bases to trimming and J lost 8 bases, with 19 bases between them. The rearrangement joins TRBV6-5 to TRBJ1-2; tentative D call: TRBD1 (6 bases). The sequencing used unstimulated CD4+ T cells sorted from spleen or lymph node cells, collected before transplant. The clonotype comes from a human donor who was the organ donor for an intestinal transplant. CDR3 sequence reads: CASSYSLGGQGSGYTF. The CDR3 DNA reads TGTGCCAGCAGTTACTCGCTGGGAGGGCAGGGGTCCGGCTACACCTTC.